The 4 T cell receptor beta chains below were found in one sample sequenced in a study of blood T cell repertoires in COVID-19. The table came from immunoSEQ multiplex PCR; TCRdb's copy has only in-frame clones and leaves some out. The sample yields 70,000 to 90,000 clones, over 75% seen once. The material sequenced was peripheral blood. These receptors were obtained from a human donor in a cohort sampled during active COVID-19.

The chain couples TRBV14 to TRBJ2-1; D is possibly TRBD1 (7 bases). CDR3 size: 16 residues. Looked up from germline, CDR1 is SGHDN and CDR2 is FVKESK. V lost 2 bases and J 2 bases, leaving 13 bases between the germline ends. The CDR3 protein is CASSQQGGSTYNEQFF. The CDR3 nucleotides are TGTGCCAGCAGCCAACAGGGGGGTTCAACCTACAATGAGCAGTTCTTC.

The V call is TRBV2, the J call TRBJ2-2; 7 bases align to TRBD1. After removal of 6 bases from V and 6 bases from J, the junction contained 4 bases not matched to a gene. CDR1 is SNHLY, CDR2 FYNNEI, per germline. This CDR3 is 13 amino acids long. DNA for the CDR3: TGTGCCAGCAGAAAAGGACAGGCCGGGGAGCTGTTTTTT. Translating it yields CASRKGQAGELFF.

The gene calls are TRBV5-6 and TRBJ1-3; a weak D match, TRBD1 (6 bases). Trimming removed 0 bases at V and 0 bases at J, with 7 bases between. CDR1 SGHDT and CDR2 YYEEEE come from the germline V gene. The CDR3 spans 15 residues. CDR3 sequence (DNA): TGTGCCAGCAGCTTGGGGGGGCGCTCTGGAAACACCATATATTTT. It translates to CASSLGGRSGNTIYF.

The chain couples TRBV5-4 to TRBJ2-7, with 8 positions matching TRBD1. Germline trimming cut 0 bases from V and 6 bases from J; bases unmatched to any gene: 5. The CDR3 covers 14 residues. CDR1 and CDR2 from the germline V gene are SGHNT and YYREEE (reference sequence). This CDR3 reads CASSLVQGASEQYF. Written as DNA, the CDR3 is TGTGCCAGCAGCTTGGTGCAGGGGGCGAGCGAGCAGTACTTC.